The entry below describes one T cell receptor (beta chain). Its matching antigen is unknown. The germline gives CDR1 LNHDA, CDR2 SQIVND (reference sequence). V lost 2 bases and J lost 6, with 11 bases in between. The CDR3 is 13 amino acids. This specimen comes from a study of glioma-infiltrating T cells after dendritic cell vaccination. Across the study: The vaccine used monocyte-derived dendritic cells pulsed overnight with autologous tumor lysate. Study results and caveats: Higher TCR clonality did not directly relate to longer survival.

The primer mix had 60 V beta and 13 J beta primers. TCRdb keeps only in-frame clones here, not all; method: immunoSEQ multiplex PCR. The sample carries roughly 90,000 clones, 80% to 90% recorded once. The sequence derives from a human donor with glioblastoma. Sequenced here: blood, sampled before dendritic cell vaccination. The V and J genes are TRBV19 and TRBJ2-7; D perhaps matches TRBD1 (5 bases). The CDR3 DNA is TGTGCCAGTAGTATACAGGGTCCGCGCGAGCAGTACTTC. Protein sequence: CASSIQGPREQYF.